The sequence of this T cell receptor beta chain was determined in a study of cytomegalovirus exposure and HLA in healthy donors. At the level of the study: Earlier results showed 90 million to 130 million unique TCR beta sequences derived from 150 million to 200 million T cells. Study-wide results and caveats: V- and J-gene trimming of TCR beta was linked (in a later analysis) to a missense DCLRE1C variant.

60 Vbeta and 13 Jbeta primers were used in PCR. Measured with immunoSEQ multiplex PCR; TCRdb has only the in-frame clones, and not every one. The sample lists approximately 160,000 clones, about 85% occurring once. This clone was seen just once. Antigen: not known. V lost 6 bases and J lost 2; bases outside the gene matches: 5. The CDR3 sequence is 14 residues long. Germline V gene lookup returns CDR1 MNHNS and CDR2 SASEGT. The clonotype comes from a man aged 50 to 59 in good health and CMV-seropositive. V is TRBV6-1 and J is TRBJ1-1, with TRBD1 matching 8 bases. The sequencing sample was made of PBMCs. CDR3 loop: CASSGQGRNTEAFF. CDR3 in DNA: TGTGCCAGCAGCGGACAGGGCCGAAACACTGAAGCTTTCTTT.